What follows is one TCR beta chain and its context. CDR1 and CDR2 (germline): SGHTA, FQGNSA. With V trimmed by 5 bases and J by 5 bases, 5 bases remained unmatched. There are 13 residues in the CDR3. The repertoire was sequenced with immunoSEQ multiplex PCR; TCRdb's copy has only in-frame clones and lacks some. The table records 50,000 to 70,000 clones, about 88% of them present only once. The record originates from a study of technical replicates of blood from a few donors. Source material: PBMCs. This receptor was identified in a human donor in good health. Some clones in this sample may be carry-over from other donors' samples. The gene calls are TRBV7-2 and TRBJ1-2; 7 bases align to TRBD1. The CDR3 reads CASSAAGGYGYTF. CDR3 sequence (DNA): TGTGCCAGCAGCGCCGCAGGGGGTTATGGCTACACCTTC.